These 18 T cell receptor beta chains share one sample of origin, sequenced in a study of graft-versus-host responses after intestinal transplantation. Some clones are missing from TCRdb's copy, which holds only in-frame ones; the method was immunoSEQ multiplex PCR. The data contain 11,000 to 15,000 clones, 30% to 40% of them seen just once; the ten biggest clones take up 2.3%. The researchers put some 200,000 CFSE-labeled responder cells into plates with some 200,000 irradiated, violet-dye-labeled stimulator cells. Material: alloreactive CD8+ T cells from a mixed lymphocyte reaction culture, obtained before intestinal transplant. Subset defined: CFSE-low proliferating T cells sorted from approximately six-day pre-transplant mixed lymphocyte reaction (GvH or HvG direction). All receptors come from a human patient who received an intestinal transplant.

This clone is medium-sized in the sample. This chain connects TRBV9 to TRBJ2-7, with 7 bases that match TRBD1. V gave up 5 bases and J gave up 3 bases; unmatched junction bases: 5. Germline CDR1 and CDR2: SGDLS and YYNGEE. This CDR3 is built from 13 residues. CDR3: CASSYGTDYEQYF. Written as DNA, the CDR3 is TGTGCCAGCAGTTACGGGACAGACTACGAGCAGTACTTC.

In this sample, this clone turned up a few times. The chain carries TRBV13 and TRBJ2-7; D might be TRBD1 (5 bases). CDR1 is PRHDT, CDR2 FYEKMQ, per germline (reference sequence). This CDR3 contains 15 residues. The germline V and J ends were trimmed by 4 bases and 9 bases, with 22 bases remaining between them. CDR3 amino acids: CASSSYKPTEERQYF. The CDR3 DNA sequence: TGTGCCAGCAGCTCATATAAGCCGACAGAGGAGAGGCAGTACTTC.

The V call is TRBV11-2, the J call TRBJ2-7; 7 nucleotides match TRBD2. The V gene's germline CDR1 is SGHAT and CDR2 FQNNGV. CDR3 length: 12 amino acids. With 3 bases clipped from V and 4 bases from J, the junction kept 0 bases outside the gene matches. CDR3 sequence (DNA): TGTGCCAGCAGCTTGCGGGGGTACGAGCAGTACTTC. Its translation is CASSLRGYEQYF.

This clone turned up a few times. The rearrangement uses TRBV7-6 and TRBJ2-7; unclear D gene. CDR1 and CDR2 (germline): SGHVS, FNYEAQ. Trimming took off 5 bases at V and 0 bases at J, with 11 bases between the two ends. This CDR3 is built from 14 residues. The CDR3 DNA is TGTGCCAGCAGCCTAAGGTCGAGCTCCTACGAGCAGTACTTC. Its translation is CASSLRSSSYEQYF.

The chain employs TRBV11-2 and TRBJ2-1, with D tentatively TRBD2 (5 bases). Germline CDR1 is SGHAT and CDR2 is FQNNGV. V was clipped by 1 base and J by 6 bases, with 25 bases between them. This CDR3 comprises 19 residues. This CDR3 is CASSLAFDFRLGGSNEQFF. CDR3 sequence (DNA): TGTGCCAGCAGCTTAGCTTTCGATTTTCGGTTAGGAGGTTCCAATGAGCAGTTCTTC.

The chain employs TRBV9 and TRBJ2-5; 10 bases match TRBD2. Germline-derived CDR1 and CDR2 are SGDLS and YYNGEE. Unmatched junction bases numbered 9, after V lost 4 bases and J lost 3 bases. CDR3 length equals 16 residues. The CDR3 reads CASSPWTSGGEETQYF. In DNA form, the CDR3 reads TGTGCCAGCAGCCCGTGGACTAGCGGAGGTGAAGAGACCCAGTACTTC.

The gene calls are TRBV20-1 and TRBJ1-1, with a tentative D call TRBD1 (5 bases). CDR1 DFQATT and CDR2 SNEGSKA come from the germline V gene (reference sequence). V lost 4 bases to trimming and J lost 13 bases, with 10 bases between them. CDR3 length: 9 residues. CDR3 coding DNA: TGCAGTGCTACGAGAGGGGTTTTCTTT. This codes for CSATRGVFF.

CDR3 protein: CASSPDAGAYNEQFF. CDR3 bases: TGTGCCAGCAGCCCAGACGCGGGGGCCTACAATGAGCAGTTCTTC. The chain carries TRBV13 and TRBJ2-1, with TRBD2 identical over 7 bases. Losses at the gene ends were 5 bases for V and 2 bases for J; bases not matched to a gene: 6. Germline values: CDR1 PRHDT, CDR2 FYEKMQ (reference sequence). CDR3 length equals 15 residues.

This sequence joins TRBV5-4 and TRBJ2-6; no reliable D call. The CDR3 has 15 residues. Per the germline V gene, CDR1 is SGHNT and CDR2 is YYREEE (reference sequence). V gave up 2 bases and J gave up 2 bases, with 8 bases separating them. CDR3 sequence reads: CASSFSMTGANVLTF. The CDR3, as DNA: TGTGCCAGCAGCTTCTCAATGACTGGGGCCAACGTCCTGACTTTC.

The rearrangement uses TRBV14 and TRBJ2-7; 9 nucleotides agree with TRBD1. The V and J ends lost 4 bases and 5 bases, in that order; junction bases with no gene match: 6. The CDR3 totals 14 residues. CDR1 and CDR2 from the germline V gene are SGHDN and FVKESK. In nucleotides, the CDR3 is TGTGCCAGCAGCCTACTACAGGGGGCCCACGAGCAGTACTTC. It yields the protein CASSLLQGAHEQYF.

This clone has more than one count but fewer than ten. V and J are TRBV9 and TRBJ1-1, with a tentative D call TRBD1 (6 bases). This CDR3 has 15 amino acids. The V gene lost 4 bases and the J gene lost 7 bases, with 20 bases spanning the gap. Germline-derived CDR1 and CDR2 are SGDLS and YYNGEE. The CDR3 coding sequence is TGTGCCAGCAGCCCTCGGACAGATAGTGGGTATGAAGCTTTCTTT. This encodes CASSPRTDSGYEAFF.

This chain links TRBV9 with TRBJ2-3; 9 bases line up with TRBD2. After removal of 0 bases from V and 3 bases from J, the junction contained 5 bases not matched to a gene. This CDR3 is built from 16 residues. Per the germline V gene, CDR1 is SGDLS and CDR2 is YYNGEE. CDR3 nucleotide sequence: TGTGCCAGCAGCGTAGGGCGGGGGGGCAGGACAGATACGCAGTATTTT. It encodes CASSVGRGGRTDTQYF.

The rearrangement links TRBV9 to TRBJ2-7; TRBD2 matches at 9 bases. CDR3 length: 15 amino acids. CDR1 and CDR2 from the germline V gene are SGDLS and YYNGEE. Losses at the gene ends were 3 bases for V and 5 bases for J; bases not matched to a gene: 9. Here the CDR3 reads CASSAPLAGLDEQYF. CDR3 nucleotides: TGTGCCAGCAGCGCGCCCCTAGCGGGGCTCGACGAGCAGTACTTC.

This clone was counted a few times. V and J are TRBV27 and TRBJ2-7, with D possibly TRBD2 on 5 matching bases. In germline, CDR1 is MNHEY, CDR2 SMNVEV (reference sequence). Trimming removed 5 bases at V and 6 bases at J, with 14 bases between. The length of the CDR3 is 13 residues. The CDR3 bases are TGTGCCAGCAGTCCCAGCGGTATTCTCGAGCAGTACTTC. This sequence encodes CASSPSGILEQYF.

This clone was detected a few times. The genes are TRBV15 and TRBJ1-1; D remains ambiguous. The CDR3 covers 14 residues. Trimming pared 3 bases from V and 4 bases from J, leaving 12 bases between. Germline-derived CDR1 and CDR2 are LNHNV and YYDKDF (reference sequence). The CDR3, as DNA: TGTGCCACCAGCAGTTCCCCCGTTCCCACTGAAGCTTTCTTT. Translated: CATSSSPVPTEAFF.

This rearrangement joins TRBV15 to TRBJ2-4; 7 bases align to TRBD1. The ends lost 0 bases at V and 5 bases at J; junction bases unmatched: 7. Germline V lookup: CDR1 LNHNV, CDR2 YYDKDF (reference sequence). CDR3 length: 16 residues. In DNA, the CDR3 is TGTGCCACCAGCAGAGATGGCAGGGGGTGGGAAAACATTCAGTACTTC. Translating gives CATSRDGRGWENIQYF.

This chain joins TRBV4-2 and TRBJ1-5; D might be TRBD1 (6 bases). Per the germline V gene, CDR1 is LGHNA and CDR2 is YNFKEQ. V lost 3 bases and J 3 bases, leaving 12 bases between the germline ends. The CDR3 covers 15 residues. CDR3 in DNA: TGTGCCAGCAGCCAGGTACAGGGAACCAATCAGCCCCAGCATTTT. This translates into CASSQVQGTNQPQHF.

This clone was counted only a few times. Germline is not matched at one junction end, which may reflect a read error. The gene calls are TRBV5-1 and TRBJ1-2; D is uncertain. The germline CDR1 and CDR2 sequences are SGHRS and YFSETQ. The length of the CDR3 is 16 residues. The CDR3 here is CASSLGVQSINYGYTF. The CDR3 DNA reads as TGCGCCAGCAGTTTGGGCGTACAGTCTATTAACTATGGCTACACCTTC.